This T cell receptor (beta chain) was profiled in a study of identical twins (dated by TCRdb to about 2016). The study in broad terms: TCR alpha and beta repertoires from monozygotic twins, unrelated adults of various ages and cord blood were deep-sequenced to test whether fetal clonotypes persist. To rule out contamination, the twin experiments were replicated at different times with different library preparation protocols.

Regarding this clonotype: Its specific antigen is unknown. No qualities accompany the bases; no much larger clone lies one base away.

What the authors observed across the whole study: Out-of-frame TCR alpha sharing in monozygotic twins was systematically underestimated by recombination models, whereas sharing between unrelated individuals was in agreement with the recombination models. A weaker excess of twin sharing was found in beta out-of-frame sequences because the signal-to-noise ratio was lowered by fewer shared sequences. Conclusions relied on cross-sectional statistical analysis, since the same donors could not be followed over many years. Invariant T cells such as MAIT and iNKT could partly confound zero-insertion analyses, although diverse VJ usage argued against such confounding for most clonotypes. Fewer insertions were carried by abundant cord blood beta clonotypes, a similar but weaker trend appeared in young adult naive repertoires, and no such trend appeared in memory repertoires. Compared with coincidental sharing between unrelated individuals, out-of-frame TCR alpha sequences shared between twins showed an excess of sequences with low generation probability.

Library preparation employed 5' RACE. TCRdb shows the sequencer as Illumina HiSeq 2000. Template switching introduced a universal primer binding site; the final cDNA contained a unique molecular identifier, enabling accurate counting of TCR cDNA molecules. Specific primers in the conserved constant-segment region were used to synthesize first-strand cDNA for TCR alpha and beta chains. To control for contamination, each cDNA library was double barcoded with a SMART-Mk sample barcode plus Illumina barcodes. TruSeq adapter sequences along with Illumina sample barcodes were introduced in two successive PCR steps. The Illumina HiSeq platform was used with custom primers to sequence TCR alpha and beta cDNA libraries. Regarding the original processing steps: Unique molecular identifiers were extracted from raw reads with MiGEC, and CDR3 positions were determined with MiXCR. For each individual, recombination models were inferred using an EM algorithm with the repgenHMM and IGoR tools. Shared clonotype analysis was performed with the tcR package in R, normalizing sharing by the product of cloneset sizes. Out-of-frame nonproductive sequences were analyzed to study raw recombination free of thymic and clonal selection effects. TCRdb itself trimmed the public reads at Q25 with fastp, ran MiXCR and retained productive beta chains. Merged by CDR3 protein, the rows form single entries marked with the most common genes and DNA. These V and J calls derive from TCRdb rather than the authors' analysis. The sample includes 750,000 to 950,000 distinct CDR3 sequences, with roughly 12% observed a single time. 1.5% to 2% of the sample is in the top ten clones.

All donors were healthy Caucasians. Three pairs of female monozygotic twins, all aged roughly 18 to 29 years, were included in the twin cohort. Peripheral blood mononuclear cells were used as the source from which RNA for TCR libraries was isolated. For this chain, trimming is 3 bases at the V end and 7 bases at the J end, and the number of junction bases without a gene match is 7. Per the germline V gene, SNHLY is the CDR1 and FYNNEI is the CDR2. The CDR3 has 16 amino acids, counting the end cysteine and phenylalanine. The DNA shown is the 48-base CDR3, in frame from base 1. These same records also appear under a second study, on yellow fever vaccine responses in identical twins. As the second publication notes: The T cell response to vaccination in identical twins was reported by the authors to appear partly convergent and partly personalized. In the study, vaccine-responding T cell clones were precisely tracked in identical twins.

The sample comprised PBMCs. This sequence was found in a young woman in good health. The chain couples TRBV2 to TRBJ2-1; TRBD2 lines up with 12 middle nucleotides. The CDR3: CASSDHRLAGANEQFF. The DNA is as follows: TGTGCCAGCAGTGACCATCGACTAGCGGGAGCAAATGAGCAGTTCTTC.